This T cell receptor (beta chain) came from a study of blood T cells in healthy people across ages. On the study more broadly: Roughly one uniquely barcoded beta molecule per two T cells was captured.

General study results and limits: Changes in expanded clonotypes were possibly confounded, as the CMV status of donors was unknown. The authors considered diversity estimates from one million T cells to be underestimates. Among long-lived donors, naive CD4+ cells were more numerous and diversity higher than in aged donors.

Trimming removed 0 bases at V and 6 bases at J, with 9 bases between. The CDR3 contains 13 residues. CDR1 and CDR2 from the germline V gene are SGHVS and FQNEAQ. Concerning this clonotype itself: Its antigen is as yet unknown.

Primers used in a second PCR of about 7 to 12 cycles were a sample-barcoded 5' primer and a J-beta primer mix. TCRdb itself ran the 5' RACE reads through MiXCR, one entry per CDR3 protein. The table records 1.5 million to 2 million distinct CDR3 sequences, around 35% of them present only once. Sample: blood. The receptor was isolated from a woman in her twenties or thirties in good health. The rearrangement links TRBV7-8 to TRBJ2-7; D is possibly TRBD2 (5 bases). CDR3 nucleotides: TGTGCCAGCAGCTTAGCGAATGGGAGCGAGCAGTACTTC. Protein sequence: CASSLANGSEQYF.